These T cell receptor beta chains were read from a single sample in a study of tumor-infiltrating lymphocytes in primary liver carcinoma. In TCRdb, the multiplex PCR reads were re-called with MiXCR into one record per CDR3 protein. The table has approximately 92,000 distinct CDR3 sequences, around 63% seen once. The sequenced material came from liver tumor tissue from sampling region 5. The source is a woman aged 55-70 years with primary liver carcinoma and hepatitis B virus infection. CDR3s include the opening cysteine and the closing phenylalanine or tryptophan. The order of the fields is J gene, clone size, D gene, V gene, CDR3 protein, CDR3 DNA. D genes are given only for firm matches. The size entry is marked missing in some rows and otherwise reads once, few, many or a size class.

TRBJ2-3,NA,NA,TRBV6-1,CANREGLTHSDTQYF,TGTGCCAACAGGGAGGGACTAACTCACTCAGATACGCAGTATTTT
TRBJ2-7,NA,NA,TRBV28,CASSHRYERYF,TGTGCCAGCAGCCATAGGTACGAGCGGTACTTC
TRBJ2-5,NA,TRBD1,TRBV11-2,CVSRWTGDAETQDF,TGTGTCAGCAGATGGACAGGGGACGCGGAGACCCAGGACTTC
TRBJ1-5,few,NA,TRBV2,CASNNPGHSNQPQHF,TGTGCCAGCAATAATCCAGGGCACAGCAATCAGCCCCAGCATTTT
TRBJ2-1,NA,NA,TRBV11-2,CASCLALNYNEQFF,TGTGCAAGCTGCTTAGCCCTTAACTACAATGAGCAGTTCTTC
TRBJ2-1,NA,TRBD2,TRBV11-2,CASSRRLAGGPGDKQFF,TGTGCGAGCAGCAGGAGACTAGCAGGAGGGCCGGGGGATAAGCAGTTCTTC
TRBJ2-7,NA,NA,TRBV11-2,CASSLDHAGIYEQYF,TGTGCCAGCAGCTTAGACCATGCGGGGATCTATGAGCAGTACTTC
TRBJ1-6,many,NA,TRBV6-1,CAIGRGYDNSPLHF,TGTGCCATCGGCAGGGGATACGATAATTCACCCCTCCACTTT
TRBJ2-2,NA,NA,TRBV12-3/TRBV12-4,CASSPGLTAGELSF,TGTGCCAGCAGCCCGGGACTCACTGCCGGGGAACTGTCTTTT
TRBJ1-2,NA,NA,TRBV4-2,CASSQEQSSSYGYAF,TGTGCCAGCAGCCAAGAACAGTCCTCGAGCTACGGCTACGCCTTC
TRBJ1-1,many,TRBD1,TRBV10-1,CASSGQVNTEAFF,TGCGCCAGCTCGGGACAGGTGAACACTGAAGCTTTCTTT
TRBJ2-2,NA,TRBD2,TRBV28,CASSGSSGELFF,TGTGCCAGCAGCGGGAGTAGCGGGGAGCTATTTTTT
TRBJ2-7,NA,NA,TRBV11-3,CTSSPRGVEPYEQYF,TGTACCAGCAGCCCGAGGGGGGTTGAACCCTATGAGCAGTACTTC
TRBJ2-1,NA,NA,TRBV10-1,CANSESTTGYNEQFF,TGCGCCAACAGTGAGTCGACTACCGGGTACAATGAGCAGTTCTTC
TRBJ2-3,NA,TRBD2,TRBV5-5,CASSLGVAGETDTQYF,TGTGCCAGCAGCTTGGGCGTTGCGGGAGAGACCGATACGCAGTATTTT
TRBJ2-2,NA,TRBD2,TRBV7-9,CASSRISGGLTGELCF,TGTGCCAGCAGCCGGATTAGCGGGGGACTCACCGGGGAGCTGTGTTTT
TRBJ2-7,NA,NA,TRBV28,CASSLTGVGEHYF,TGTGCAAGCAGCTTGACAGGCGTCGGGGAGCACTACTTC
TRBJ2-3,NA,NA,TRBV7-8,CASSLAWSTDTQYF,TGTGCCAGCAGCTTAGCCTGGAGCACAGATACGCAATATTTT
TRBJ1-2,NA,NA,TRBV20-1,CRRGTGLGYGYTF,TGCAGACGGGGGACGGGGTTGGGCTATGGCTACACCTTC
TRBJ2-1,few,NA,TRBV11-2,CASCTGLREFF,TGTGCCAGCTGCACGGGACTTCGTGAGTTCTTC
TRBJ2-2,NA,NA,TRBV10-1,CACSVAGGTGEQFF,NA
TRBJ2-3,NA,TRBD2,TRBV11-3,CDSSFRTSTDTQYF,TGTGACAGCAGCTTCAGGACTAGTACAGATACACAGTATTTT
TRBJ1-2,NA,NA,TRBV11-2,CASSLGPISALRCGYTF,TGTGCCAGCAGCTTAGGTCCGATCAGTGCGCTGCGCTGTGGCTACACCTTC
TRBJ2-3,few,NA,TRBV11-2,CDSRFAVTDTQYF,TGTGACAGCAGGTTCGCTGTCACAGATACGCAGTATTTT
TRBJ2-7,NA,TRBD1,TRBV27,CASSIRGGQGAGYEQYF,TGTGCCAGCAGTATCAGGGGGGGACAGGGGGCCGGGTACGAGCAGTACTTC
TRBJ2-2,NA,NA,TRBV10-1,CASSGHAEPGELFF,TGCGCCAGTAGTGGCCACGCGGAACCCGGGGAGCTGTTTTTT
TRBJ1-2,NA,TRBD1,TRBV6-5,CASSEGTVGGYTF,TGCGCCAGCAGTGAGGGGACAGTCGGTGGCTACACCTTC
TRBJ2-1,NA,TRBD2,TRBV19,CASILKSGLAGVDEQFF,TGTGCCAGTATCCTAAAGAGCGGGCTAGCGGGAGTCGATGAGCAGTTCTTC
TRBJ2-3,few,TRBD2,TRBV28,CASSLGGGSTDTQYF,TGTGCCAGCAGTTTAGGGGGGGGAAGCACAGATACGCAGTATTTT
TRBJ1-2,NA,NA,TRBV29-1,CSGAQGHCGYTF,TGCAGCGGCGCTCAGGGACATTGTGGCTACACCTTC
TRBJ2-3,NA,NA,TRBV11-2,CASSLGDGTHYF,TGTGCCAGTAGCTTAGGGGACGGCACACACTATTTT
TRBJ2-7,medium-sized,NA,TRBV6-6,CASSYSKGSEQYF,TGTGCCAGCAGTTACTCGAAGGGATCCGAGCAGTACTTC
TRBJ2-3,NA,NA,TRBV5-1,CASSSTSTDTQYF,TGCGCCAGCAGTTCAACTAGCACAGATACGCAGTATTTT
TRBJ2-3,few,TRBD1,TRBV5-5,CASSRGAGTGGIDTQYF,TGTGCCAGCAGCCGGGGAGCCGGGACAGGGGGCATAGATACGCAGTATTTT
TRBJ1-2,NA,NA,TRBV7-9,CASSLGDAYTF,TGTGCCAGCAGCTTGGGGGATGCCTACACCTTC
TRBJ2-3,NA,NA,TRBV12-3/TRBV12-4,CANSLGVSPQVDMQYF,TGTGCCAACAGTTTAGGAGTCTCCCCACAGGTTGATATGCAGTATTTT
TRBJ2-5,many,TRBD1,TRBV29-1,CSAPGQTYQETQYF,TGCAGCGCCCCGGGACAGACCTACCAAGAGACCCAGTACTTC
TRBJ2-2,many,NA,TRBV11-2,CASSLTGQNTGGLFF,TGTGCCAGCAGCTTAACGGGACAAAACACCGGGGGGCTGTTTTTT
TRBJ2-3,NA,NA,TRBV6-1,CASSDLKGNLTQYF,TGTGCCAGCAGTGACTTGAAAGGCAATCTGACCCAGTATTTT
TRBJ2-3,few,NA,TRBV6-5,CASSYQPGLTGAVDTQYF,TGTGCCAGTAGTTACCAGCCTGGGCTAACGGGAGCCGTAGATACGCAGTATTTT
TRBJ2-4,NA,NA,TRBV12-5,CASGLVLGGSAKNIRYF,TGTGCTAGTGGTTTGGTACTGGGGGGCTCAGCCAAAAACATTCGGTACTTC
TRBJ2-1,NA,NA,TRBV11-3,CASSIGGYNEQFF,TGCGCCAGCAGTATCGGGGGCTACAATGAGCAGTTCTTC
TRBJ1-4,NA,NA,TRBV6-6,CAISTSRGVEKLLF,TGTGCCATCAGCACATCGCGAGGGGTAGAAAAACTGTTATTT
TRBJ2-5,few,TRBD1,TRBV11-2,CACSSTGTGHRETQYF,TGTGCCTGCAGCTCCACCGGGACAGGGCACAGGGAGACACAGTACTTC
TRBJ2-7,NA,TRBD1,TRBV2,CASSDEARGSYEQYF,TGTGCCAGCAGTGATGAGGCCAGGGGGTCCTACGAGCAGTACTTC
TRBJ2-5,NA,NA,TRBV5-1,CASSSGRAEETQYF,TGCGCCAGCAGCTCCGGACGGGCCGAAGAGACCCAGTACTTC
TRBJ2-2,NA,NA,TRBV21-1,CASSKVCWRGGGTETGELFF,TGTGCCAGCAGCAAAGTTTGCTGGAGGGGCGGAGGGACCGAAACCGGGGAGCTGTTTTTT
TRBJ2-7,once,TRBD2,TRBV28,CASSLSGLARAYEQYF,TGTGCCAGCAGTTTATCCGGACTAGCGAGGGCCTACGAGCAGTACTTC
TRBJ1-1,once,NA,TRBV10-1,CASSEGRGMNTEAFF,TGCGCCAGCAGTGAGGGACGGGGGATGAACACTGAAGCTTTCTTT
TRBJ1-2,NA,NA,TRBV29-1,CSVEEREWNGYTF,TGCAGCGTTGAAGAAAGGGAGTGGAACGGCTACACCTTC
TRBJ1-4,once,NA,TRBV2,CASSVGAGDNEKLFF,TGTGCCAGCAGTGTGGGGGCAGGGGATAATGAAAAACTGTTTTTT
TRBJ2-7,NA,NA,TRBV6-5,CASSFRQASPYEQYF,TGTGCCAGTAGCTTTCGACAAGCATCCCCCTACGAGCAGTACTTC
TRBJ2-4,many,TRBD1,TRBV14,CASKSTGASGIQYF,TGTGCCAGCAAGAGCACAGGGGCGTCAGGCATTCAGTACTTC
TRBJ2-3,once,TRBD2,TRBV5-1,CASSLEGATSGKSTDAQYF,TGCGCCAGCAGCTTGGAAGGGGCGACTAGCGGGAAGTCCACAGATGCGCAGTATTTT
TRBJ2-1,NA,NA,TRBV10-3,CTIMASRPQGGEQFF,TGTACCATCATGGCTAGCCGGCCTCAGGGCGGTGAGCAGTTCTTC